The T cell receptor (beta chain) described here comes from a study of breast tumors, draining lymph nodes, adjacent tissues. Study results and caveats: Data only fit, rather than demonstrated, lymph node origin of most tumor T cells.

V was shortened by 5 bases and J by 5 bases, with 21 bases between the two germline ends. This CDR3 is 16 amino acids long. One entry per CDR3 protein results from TCRdb running MiXCR on the multiplex PCR reads. The sample includes over 20,000 distinct CDR3 sequences, 25% to 40% seen only once; the top ten take 11%. In regard to this clonotype: What it binds is not known.

This chain uses TRBV12-3 or TRBV12-4 with TRBJ2-5, with D perhaps matching TRBD1 (6 bases). The TCR originated in a female donor with breast cancer. Some clones in this sample may be carry-over from other donors' samples. What was sequenced was breast tumor tissue. CDR3: CASSQGQTIDKETQYF. The CDR3 bases are TGTGCCAGCAGTCAAGGACAGACGATTGATAAGGAGACCCAGTACTTC.